This T cell receptor (beta chain) was identified during a study of blood T cell repertoires in COVID-19. Study as a whole: The samples span acute and convalescent COVID-19 from the United States, Italy and Spain. Nucleic acid was either cDNA or gDNA, and it came from T cells, B-cell-depleted T cells, or PBMCs.

The CDR3 is 16 amino acids. Germline CDR1 and CDR2: MNHEY and SVGEGT. After removal of 6 bases from V and 5 bases from J, the junction contained 5 bases not matched to a gene. In the original workflow: Estimation of nucleated cell counts was performed using reference gene primer amplification. Assay used: immunoSEQ multiplex PCR; TCRdb lists only in-frame clones, some missing. V, J and clone size were drawn from that table, and D and trimming were deduced from the DNA. Of approximately 100,000 clones in the sample, approximately 85% were seen once. Material for sequencing was peripheral blood. This TCR derives from a human donor in a cohort sampled during active COVID-19. The chain links TRBV6-2 or TRBV6-3 to TRBJ2-2, with TRBD2 matching over 14 bases. In DNA form, the CDR3 reads TGTGCCAGCAGCCCTCGGACTAGCGGGGGGACCGGGGAGCTGTTTTTT. Its protein is CASSPRTSGGTGELFF.